This TCR beta chain was documented in a study of T cell changes during pregnancy in multiple sclerosis (dated by TCRdb to between 2018 and 2021). With respect to the entire study: Changes in the T cell repertoire over the course of pregnancy were examined in this study in women with multiple sclerosis.

Receptor libraries were prepared by the immunoSEQ multiplex PCR assay. Held by TCRdb, this immuneACCESS table contains in-frame sequences only and omits some clones. Under half of the omission traces to an unresolved V gene where checked; the cause of the rest is unknown. This sample gives tens of thousands of clones in total; under 95% of them show up just once. Approximately 3.3% of the sample belongs to the ten largest clones. V gives up 6 bases and J gives up 3 bases, and the segment between their germline ends measures 11 bases. From the germline V gene, CDR1 is SQVTM and CDR2 is ANQGSEA. Including cysteine and phenylalanine, the CDR3 has 12 amino acids. Just the 36-base CDR3 DNA is kept, in frame starting at base 1. As concerns this clone: Its antigen is still unknown. Per-nucleotide qualities are absent, and no much larger clonotype sits a single base away.

This chain is built from TRBV29-1 and TRBJ1-2; TRBD1 is a possible D gene, resting on 6 matching bases. This clonotype originated in a female donor with multiple sclerosis, enrolled in a pregnancy study. The material was CD8+ T cells from peripheral blood mononuclear cells, obtained in the second trimester of pregnancy. The nucleotide sequence reads TGCAGCGTATATGACAGGTACTATGGCTACACCTTC. This codes for CSVYDRYYGYTF. With the portions outside the CDR3 filled from the reference TRBV29-1 and TRBJ1-2 genes, the complete variable region becomes SAVISQKPSRDICQRGTSLTIQCQVDSQVTMMFWYRQQPGQSLTLIATANQGSEATYESGFVIDKFPISRPNLTFSTLTVSNMSPEDSSIYLCSVYDRYYGYTFGSGTRLTVV.